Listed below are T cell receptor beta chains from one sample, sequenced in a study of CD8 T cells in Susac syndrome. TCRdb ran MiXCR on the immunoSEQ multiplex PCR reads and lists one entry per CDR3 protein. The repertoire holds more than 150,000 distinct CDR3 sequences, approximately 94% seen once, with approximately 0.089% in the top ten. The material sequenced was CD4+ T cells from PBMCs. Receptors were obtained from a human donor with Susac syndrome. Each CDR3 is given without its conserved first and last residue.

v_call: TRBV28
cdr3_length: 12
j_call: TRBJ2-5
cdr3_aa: ASSLNNGDETQY

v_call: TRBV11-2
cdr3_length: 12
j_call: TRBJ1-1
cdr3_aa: ASSVTGGSTEAF

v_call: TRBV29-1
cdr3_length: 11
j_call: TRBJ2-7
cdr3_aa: SDEHPNPYEQY

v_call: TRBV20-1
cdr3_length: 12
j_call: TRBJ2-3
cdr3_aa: SARPSGRTDTQY

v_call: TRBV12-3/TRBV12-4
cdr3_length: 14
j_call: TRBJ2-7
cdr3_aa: ASSLRSGGLGYEQY

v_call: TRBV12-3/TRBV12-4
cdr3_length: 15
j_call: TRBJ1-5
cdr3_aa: ASSLNRGAGNNQPQH

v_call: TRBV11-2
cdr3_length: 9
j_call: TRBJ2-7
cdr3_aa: ASSLRWEQY

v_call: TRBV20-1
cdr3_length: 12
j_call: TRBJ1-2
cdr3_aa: SAAPDGTNYGYT

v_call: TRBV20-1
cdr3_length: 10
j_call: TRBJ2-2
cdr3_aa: SARDFTGELF

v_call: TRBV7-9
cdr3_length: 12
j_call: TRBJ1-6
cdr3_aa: ASSYGQGDSPLH

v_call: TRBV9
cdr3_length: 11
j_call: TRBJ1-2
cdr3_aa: ASSATESYGYT

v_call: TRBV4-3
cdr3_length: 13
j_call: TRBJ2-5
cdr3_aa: ASSQEDSRSETQY

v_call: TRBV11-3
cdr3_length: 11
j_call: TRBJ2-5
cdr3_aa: ASSFGGQETQY

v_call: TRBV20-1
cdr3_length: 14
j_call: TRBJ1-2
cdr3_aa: SASYPSGPANYGYT

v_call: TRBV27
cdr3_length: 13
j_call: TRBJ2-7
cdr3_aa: ASSTLHRGSYEQY

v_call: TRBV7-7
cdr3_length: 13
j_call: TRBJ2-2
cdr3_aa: ASSLGTGGSGELF

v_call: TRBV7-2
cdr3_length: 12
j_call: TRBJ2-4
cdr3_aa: ASSLAAGENIQY

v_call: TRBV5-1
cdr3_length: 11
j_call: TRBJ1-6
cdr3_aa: ASSLAENSPLH

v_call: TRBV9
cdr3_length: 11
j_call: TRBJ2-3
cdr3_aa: ASGTGRGDTQY

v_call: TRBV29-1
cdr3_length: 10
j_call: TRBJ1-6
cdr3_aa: SVLEGNSPLH

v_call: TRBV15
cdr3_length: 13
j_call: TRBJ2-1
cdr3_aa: ATMTSGGYYNEQF

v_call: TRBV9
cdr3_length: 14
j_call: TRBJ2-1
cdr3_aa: ASSVGGSPQANEQF

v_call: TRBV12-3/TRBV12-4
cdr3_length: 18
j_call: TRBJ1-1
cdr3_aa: ASSSYRGPASQGKNTEAF

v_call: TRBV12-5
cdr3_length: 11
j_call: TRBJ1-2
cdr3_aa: ASGSQGLGGYT

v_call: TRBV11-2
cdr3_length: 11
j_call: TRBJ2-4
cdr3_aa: ASSLGRGGIQY

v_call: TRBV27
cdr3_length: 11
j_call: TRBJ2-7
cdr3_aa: AVGGQGSYEQY

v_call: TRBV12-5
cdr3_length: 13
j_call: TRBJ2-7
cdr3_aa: ASGLSRTGAYEQY

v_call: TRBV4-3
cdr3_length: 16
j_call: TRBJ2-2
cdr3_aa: ASSQDRAGGQGTGELF

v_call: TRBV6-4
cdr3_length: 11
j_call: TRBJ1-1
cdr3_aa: ASSEGVGTEAF

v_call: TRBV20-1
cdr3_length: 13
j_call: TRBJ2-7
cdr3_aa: SATPGTSGAYEQY

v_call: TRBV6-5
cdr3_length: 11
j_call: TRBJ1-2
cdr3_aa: ASGRTANYGYT

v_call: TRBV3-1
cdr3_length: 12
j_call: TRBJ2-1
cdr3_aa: ASTPTRSYNEQF

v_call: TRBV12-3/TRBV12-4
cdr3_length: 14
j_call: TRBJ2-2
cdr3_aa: ASSPLLLINTGELF

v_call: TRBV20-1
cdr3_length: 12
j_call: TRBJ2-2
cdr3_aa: SAKMTSGVGELF

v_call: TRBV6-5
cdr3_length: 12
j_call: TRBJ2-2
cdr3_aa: ASAMGGRTGELF

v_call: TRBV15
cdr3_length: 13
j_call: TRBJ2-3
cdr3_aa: ATSRDKGGTDTQY

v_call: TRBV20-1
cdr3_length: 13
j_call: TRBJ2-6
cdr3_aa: SASERQTGANVLT

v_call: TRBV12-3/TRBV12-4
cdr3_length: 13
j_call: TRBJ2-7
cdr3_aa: ASSLFGGASYEQY

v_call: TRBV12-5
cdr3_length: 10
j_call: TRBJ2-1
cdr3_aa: ASGLDRGGLI

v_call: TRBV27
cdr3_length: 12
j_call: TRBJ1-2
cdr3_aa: ASSRQAGGGGYT

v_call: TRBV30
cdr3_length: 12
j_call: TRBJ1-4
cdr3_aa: ALTGGSPGEKLF

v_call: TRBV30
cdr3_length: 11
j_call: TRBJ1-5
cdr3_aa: AWSDSRNQPQH

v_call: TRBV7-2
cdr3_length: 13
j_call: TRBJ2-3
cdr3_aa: ASSLGLAGGDTQY

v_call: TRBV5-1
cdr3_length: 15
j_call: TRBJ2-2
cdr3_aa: ASSREQGQPLTGELF

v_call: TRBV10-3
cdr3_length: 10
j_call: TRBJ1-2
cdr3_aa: AISEWGYGYT